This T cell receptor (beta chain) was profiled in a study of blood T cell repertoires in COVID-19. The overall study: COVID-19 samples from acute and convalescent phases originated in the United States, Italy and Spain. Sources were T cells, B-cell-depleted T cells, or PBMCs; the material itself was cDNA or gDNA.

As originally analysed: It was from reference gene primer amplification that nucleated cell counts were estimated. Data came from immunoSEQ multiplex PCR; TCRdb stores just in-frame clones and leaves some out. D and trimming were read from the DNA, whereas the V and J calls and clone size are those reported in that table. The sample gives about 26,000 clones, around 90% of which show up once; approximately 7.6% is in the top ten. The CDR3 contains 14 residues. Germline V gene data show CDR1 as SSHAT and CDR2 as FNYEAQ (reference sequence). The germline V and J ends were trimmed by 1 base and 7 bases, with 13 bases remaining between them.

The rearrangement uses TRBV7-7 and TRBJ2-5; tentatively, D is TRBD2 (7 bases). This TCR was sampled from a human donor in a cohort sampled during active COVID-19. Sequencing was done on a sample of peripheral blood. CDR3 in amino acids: CASSLEGVAGTQYF. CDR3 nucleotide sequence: TGTGCCAGCAGCTTAGAGGGGGTAGCGGGGACCCAGTACTTC.